One T cell receptor beta chain is described in this entry. The target antigen is unknown. The CDR3 is made up of 16 amino acids. V gave up 5 bases and J gave up 0 bases, with 16 bases separating them. Looked up from germline, CDR1 is SGHVS and CDR2 is FNYEAQ. The data were taken from a study of cytomegalovirus exposure and HLA in healthy donors. Findings and caveats of the study: It was reported in a later analysis that an Asian-associated ancestry cluster showed fewer N-insertions than the approximately 670-donor mean. When a later analysis compared HLA-associated TCR beta chains with equally common others, the HLA-associated chains turned out to be more clonally expanded and to have lower generation probabilities. When presence/absence was analysed, sequencing depth was taken to be roughly uniform across donors. Serostatus for CMV was the only available immune exposure information.

The primer mix had 60 Vbeta and 13 Jbeta primers. TCRdb keeps only in-frame clones here, not all; method: immunoSEQ multiplex PCR. Here the sample spans tens of thousands of clones, around 71% being singletons. Sequencing was performed on PBMCs. The sequence was obtained from a man under 40 in good health and CMV-seronegative. V and J are TRBV7-6 and TRBJ1-1; D ambiguous. The CDR3 nucleotides read TGTGCCAGCAGCAGCCAGGTCCCGAAGATGAACACTGAAGCTTTCTTT. This encodes CASSSQVPKMNTEAFF. Drawing the rest from reference TRBV7-6 and TRBJ1-1, the complete variable domain is GAGVSQSPRYKVTKRGQDVALRCDPISGHVSLYWYRQALGQGPEFLTYFNYEAQQDKSGLPNDRFSAERPEGSISTLTIQRTEQRDSAMYRCASSSQVPKMNTEAFFGQGTRLTVV.